This TCR beta chain was sequenced for a study of blood T cell repertoires in COVID-19 (dated by TCRdb to the early 2020s). About the study as a whole: The collaborator samples originated in the United States, Italy and Spain and spanned the acute and convalescent phases of COVID-19. The sample metadata nearly always contained a de-identified subject ID, COVID-19 status, age in years and sex. The samples were drawn from two sources: the first 160 participants of the ongoing ImmuneRACE study, and approximately 1,300 subjects contributed by 6 global collaborators. Subjects who had been exposed to COVID-19, were actively infected with it, or had recovered from it provided the deeply sampled blood TCRbeta repertoires that made up the dataset. The prospective study material was composed of cDNA or gDNA derived from T cells, B-cell-depleted T cells, or PBMCs. A freely available public database, intended as a resource for researchers studying the immune response to SARS-CoV-2, is where the repertoires were released. HLA class I and class II types, where available, came from metadata supplied by the sample provider rather than from assay-based typing.

As concerns this clone: The antigen it recognizes is unknown. No base quality values were provided; no much bigger clone lies one nucleotide off.

Study-level results and caveats: Clinical and demographic metadata were provided uncurated, with the amount varying by source and participant.

The CDR3 starts with the cysteine, ends with the phenylalanine, and has 14 residues. Of all the DNA, just the CDR3 is kept, 42 bases in frame from base 1. CDR1 and CDR2, looked up from the germline V gene (reference sequence), are LGHDT and YNNKEL. Trimming costs V 4 bases and J 0 bases, and their ends lie 7 bases apart. TCRbeta CDR3 regions were amplified from genomic DNA using the immunoSEQ Assay, a bias-controlled multiplex PCR. On the authors' methods: Nucleated cell counts per sample were estimated from amplification of reference gene primers within the assay. To quantify the absolute abundance of each unique TCRbeta CDR3 rearrangement, sequence reads were collapsed and filtered. For each sample, productive Simpson clonality was calculated as the square root of Simpson's diversity index over productive rearrangements. The immuneACCESS repertoire file appears here via TCRdb, limited to in-frame rearrangements. These files lack a portion of the clones; in checked studies, under half of the deficit traces to unresolved V genes, and the cause of the others is not known. That table furnishes V, J and clone size, whereas the DNA furnished D and trimming. This sample has some 350,000 clones in its table, and 85% to 90% of those were observed once. Of the sample, around 3% falls within the top ten clones.

The collaborating institutions used their own protocols to collect whole blood in K2EDTA tubes. For TCRbeta analysis, collaborators shipped samples as frozen whole blood, isolated PBMCs, or DNA extracted from either of those sample types. Sample: peripheral blood. This TCR derives from a human donor in a cohort sampled during active COVID-19. The chain joins TRBV3-1 (or the pseudogene TRBV3-2) to TRBJ1-3, with the identity of the D gene unclear. The CDR3: CASSRGSSGNTIYF. Read as DNA, the sequence is TGTGCCAGCAGCCGAGGATCCTCTGGAAACACCATATATTTT.